Given below is one TCR beta chain in context. Its matching antigen is unknown. The entry originates in a study of graft-versus-host responses after intestinal transplantation. Per germline, CDR1 SGDLS and CDR2 YYNGEE. The CDR3 extends over 16 amino acids. V was cut by 4 bases and J by 5 bases, with 21 bases left in between. TCRdb's copy holds only in-frame clones and misses some; the assay was immunoSEQ multiplex PCR. The data hold more than 70,000 clones, with about 90% observed a single time. The genes are TRBV9 and TRBJ2-5; no definite D call. The sequence came from a human donor who received an intestinal transplant. The specimen comprised unstimulated CD4+ T cells sorted from spleen or lymph node cells, sampled before intestinal transplant. This CDR3 is CASSPTGLARWETQYF. The CDR3 DNA reads as TGTGCCAGCAGCCCCACTGGCCTGGCGCGGTGGGAGACCCAGTACTTC.